Here is one T cell receptor beta chain with its context. The antigen is not known. Through a sample-barcoded 5' primer and a J-beta primer mix, a second PCR was run for roughly 7 to 12 cycles. MiXCR, run by TCRdb on the 5' RACE reads, gives a single entry per CDR3 protein. The sample yields 1.5 million or so distinct CDR3 sequences, roughly 43% seen once. The data belong to a study of blood T cells in healthy people across ages. Study outcomes and limitations: Naive CD4+ cells and diversity were both higher in long-lived donors than in aged donors. Considered underestimates were the diversity estimates obtained from one million T cells. Roughly linear age-related decline in beta diversity appeared, significant by age approximately 41.

Trimming stripped 4 bases from V and 1 base from J, with 19 bases between. The CDR3 loop spans 17 amino acids. The V gene's germline CDR1 is MGHRA and CDR2 YSYEKL. Drawn from each donor were roughly 9.4 milliliters of peripheral blood. Sequenced sample: blood. The chain is built from TRBV4-1 and TRBJ1-2, with D hard to call. This receptor was identified in a woman in her late teens or twenties in good health. CDR3 DNA sequence: TGCGCCAGCAGCCCAACAAGGGATACCTTTCTTAACTATGGCTACACCTTC. Protein sequence: CASSPTRDTFLNYGYTF.